The rows below give T cell receptor beta chains drawn from one sample of a study of cytomegalovirus exposure and HLA in healthy donors. Some clones are missing from TCRdb's copy, which holds only in-frame ones; the method was immunoSEQ multiplex PCR. The sample includes about 160,000 clones, around 74% of them seen just once. What was sequenced was PBMCs. The receptors shown here come from a female donor in good health and CMV-seronegative. Both conserved end residues are trimmed from each CDR3. The order of the fields is J gene, clone size, V gene, CDR3 protein. Size tells how often a clone was seen (once, few, many) or the class of an expanded clone, and some rows leave it out.

j_call: TRBJ2-3
clone_size: NA
v_call: TRBV5-1
cdr3_aa: ASSRAGATTDTQY

j_call: TRBJ1-2
clone_size: NA
v_call: TRBV5-6
cdr3_aa: ASSLGTDYGYT

j_call: TRBJ1-4
clone_size: NA
v_call: TRBV5-1
cdr3_aa: ASSVTGSGEKLF

j_call: TRBJ2-5
clone_size: NA
v_call: TRBV7-9
cdr3_aa: ASSPGAGGGETQY

j_call: TRBJ1-2
clone_size: NA
v_call: TRBV27
cdr3_aa: ASSLSSSGVYGYT

j_call: TRBJ1-1
clone_size: NA
v_call: TRBV7-9
cdr3_aa: ASSLGFGERDTEAF

j_call: TRBJ1-6
clone_size: NA
v_call: TRBV5-1
cdr3_aa: ASSLEPGYNSPLH

j_call: TRBJ1-1
clone_size: NA
v_call: TRBV5-1
cdr3_aa: ASSLAGNWGF

j_call: TRBJ1-1
clone_size: few
v_call: TRBV4-2
cdr3_aa: ASSQVKGGITAEAF

j_call: TRBJ1-2
clone_size: NA
v_call: TRBV2
cdr3_aa: ASSDPGINYGYT

j_call: TRBJ2-5
clone_size: NA
v_call: TRBV5-6
cdr3_aa: ASSPGTRSLETQY

j_call: TRBJ2-5
clone_size: NA
v_call: TRBV9
cdr3_aa: ASSDGTSVQETQY

j_call: TRBJ2-7
clone_size: few
v_call: TRBV4-2
cdr3_aa: ASSQATGEQY

j_call: TRBJ2-3
clone_size: NA
v_call: TRBV7-3
cdr3_aa: ASSLRELTPDTQY

j_call: TRBJ1-5
clone_size: few
v_call: TRBV11-2
cdr3_aa: ASSFYSNQPQH

j_call: TRBJ2-7
clone_size: few
v_call: TRBV27
cdr3_aa: ASSFGQGGYYEQY

j_call: TRBJ2-7
clone_size: few
v_call: TRBV27
cdr3_aa: ASSPLAGGTYEQY

j_call: TRBJ2-3
clone_size: NA
v_call: TRBV25-1
cdr3_aa: ASSPAGDYTDTQY

j_call: TRBJ2-5
clone_size: NA
v_call: TRBV7-8
cdr3_aa: ASSLGDRWETQY

j_call: TRBJ2-7
clone_size: NA
v_call: TRBV9
cdr3_aa: ASSPRVSPGEQY

j_call: TRBJ1-6
clone_size: NA
v_call: TRBV6-1
cdr3_aa: ASSEGGDSPLH

j_call: TRBJ2-5
clone_size: NA
v_call: TRBV4-1
cdr3_aa: ASSQETLAGGYQETQY

j_call: TRBJ2-1
clone_size: NA
v_call: TRBV11-1
cdr3_aa: ASSTGTSGRANEQF